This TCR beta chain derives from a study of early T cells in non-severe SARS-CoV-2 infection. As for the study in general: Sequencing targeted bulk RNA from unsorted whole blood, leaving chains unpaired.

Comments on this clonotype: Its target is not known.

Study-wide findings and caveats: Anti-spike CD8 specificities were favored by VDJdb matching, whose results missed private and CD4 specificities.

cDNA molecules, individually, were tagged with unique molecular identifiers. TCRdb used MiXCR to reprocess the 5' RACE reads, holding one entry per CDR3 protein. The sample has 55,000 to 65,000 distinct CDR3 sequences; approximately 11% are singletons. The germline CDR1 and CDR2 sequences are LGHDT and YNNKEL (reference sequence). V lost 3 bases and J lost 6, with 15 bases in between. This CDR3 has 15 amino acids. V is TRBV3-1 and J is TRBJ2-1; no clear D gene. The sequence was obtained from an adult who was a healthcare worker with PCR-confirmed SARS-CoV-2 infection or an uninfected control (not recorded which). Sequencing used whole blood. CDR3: CASSHPGNTVNEQFF. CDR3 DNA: TGTGCCAGCAGCCATCCAGGAAACACTGTCAATGAGCAGTTCTTC.